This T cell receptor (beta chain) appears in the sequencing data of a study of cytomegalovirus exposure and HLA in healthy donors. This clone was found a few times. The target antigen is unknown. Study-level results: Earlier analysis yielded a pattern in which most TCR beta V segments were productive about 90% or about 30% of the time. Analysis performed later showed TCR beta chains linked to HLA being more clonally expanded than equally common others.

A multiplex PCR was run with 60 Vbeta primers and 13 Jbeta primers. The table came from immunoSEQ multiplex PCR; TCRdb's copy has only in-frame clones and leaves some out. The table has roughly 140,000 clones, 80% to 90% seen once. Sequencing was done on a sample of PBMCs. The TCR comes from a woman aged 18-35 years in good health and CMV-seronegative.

CDR3 residues: CASSLEVAGSYEQYF. CDR3 DNA sequence: TGTGCCAGCAGCTTAGAAGTGGCGGGGTCCTACGAGCAGTACTTC. This chain connects TRBV13 to TRBJ2-7; weak D call: TRBD2 (6 bases). Trimming took off 1 base at V and 1 base at J, with 11 bases between the two ends. CDR1 is PRHDT, CDR2 FYEKMQ, per germline (reference sequence). CDR3 length equals 15 residues.